Listed here are 19 T cell receptor beta chains from one sample, sequenced in a study of vaccination effects on CD4 cells after COVID-19. TCRdb's copy holds only in-frame clones and misses some; the assay was immunoSEQ multiplex PCR. Among more than 12,000 clones listed, over 60% were seen once. ViraFEST used viral peptide pools to expand antigen-specific CD4+ T cells before sequencing. An approximately 10-day culture period preceded the isolation of CD4+ T cells. Subjects were given two BNT162b2 or mRNA-1273 vaccine doses. These receptors have no identified antigens. Sequenced here: CD4+ T cells from PBMCs cultured with SARS-CoV-2 spike peptides, sampled after COVID-19 vaccination. These receptors came from a human donor who received a COVID-19 vaccine.

V is TRBV5-1 and J is TRBJ2-7; D not certain. The V gene's germline CDR1 is SGHRS and CDR2 YFSETQ. The CDR3 contains 11 residues. V shed 6 bases and J shed 3 bases, with 7 bases lying between them. The CDR3 spells CASKDRYEQYF. As DNA, the CDR3 is TGCGCCAGCAAGGACCGCTACGAGCAGTACTTC.

By share, this clone ranks as medium-sized. V and J are TRBV5-6 and TRBJ1-2; TRBD1 aligns across 9 bases. From germline, CDR1 is SGHDT and CDR2 YYEEEE. There are 16 residues in the CDR3. V gave up 4 bases and J gave up 8 bases; unmatched junction bases: 15. CDR3 in amino acids: CASSKKTEGQGEGYTF. As DNA, the CDR3 is TGTGCCAGCAGCAAAAAAACTGAGGGACAGGGTGAAGGCTACACCTTC.

This chain uses TRBV5-6 with TRBJ1-2; D remains ambiguous. This CDR3 comprises 14 residues. Trimming pared 6 bases from V and 1 base from J, leaving 13 bases between. Looked up from germline, CDR1 is SGHDT and CDR2 is YYEEEE. CDR3 residues: CASTRKWGNYGYTF. The DNA of the CDR3 is TGTGCCAGCACCAGAAAGTGGGGTAACTATGGCTACACCTTC.

The J gene is TRBJ1-1, the V gene TRBV10-3, with no clear D. Trimming cost V 5 bases and J 5 bases, with 9 bases left between them. The CDR3 covers 12 residues. CDR1 is ENHRY, CDR2 SYGVKD, per germline. The CDR3 DNA is TGTGCCATCAGTCTGGCAGCTACTGAAGCTTTCTTT. It encodes CAISLAATEAFF.

This sequence joins TRBV5-1 and TRBJ1-6, with TRBD1 identical over 8 bases. Germline V gene lookup returns CDR1 SGHRS and CDR2 YFSETQ. The CDR3 loop spans 15 amino acids. Unmatched junction bases numbered 6, after V lost 3 bases and J lost 7 bases. The CDR3 bases are TGCGCCAGCAGCTCAGGACAGGGAGGAAATTCACCCCTCCACTTT. Translation: CASSSGQGGNSPLHF.

The chain carries TRBV7-9 and TRBJ2-1, with D tentatively TRBD2 (6 bases). With 2 bases removed from V and 7 bases from J, the gap between germline ends came to 9 bases. From germline, CDR1 is SEHNR and CDR2 FQNEAQ (reference sequence). The CDR3 has 13 residues. The CDR3 DNA is TGTGCCAGCAGCTTAACTAGCATGAATGAGCAGTTCTTC. Amino acids: CASSLTSMNEQFF.

The rearrangement uses TRBV19 and TRBJ2-1; D unresolved. CDR1 and CDR2 from the germline V gene are LNHDA and SQIVND (reference sequence). Trimming left V 3 bases short and J 7 bases short, with 16 bases between. The CDR3 length is 15 residues. The CDR3: CASSIPERVNNEQFF. CDR3 in DNA: TGTGCCAGTAGTATCCCGGAAAGGGTTAATAATGAGCAGTTCTTC. The full variable domain, completed using reference TRBV19 and TRBJ2-1, is DGGITQSPKYLFRKEGQNVTLSCEQNLNHDAMYWYRQDPGQGLRLIYYSQIVNDFQKGDIAEGYSVSREKKESFPLTVTSAQKNPTAFYLCASSIPERVNNEQFFGPGTRLTVL.

CDR3 in DNA: TGTGCCAGCAGCTTGATGAGGGGGGGATTTGGGGCCTCCAATCAGCCCCAGCATTTT. This encodes CASSLMRGGFGASNQPQHF. This sequence joins TRBV5-8 and TRBJ1-5; weak D call: TRBD1 (6 bases). This CDR3 spans 19 amino acids. The germline CDR1 and CDR2 sequences are SGHTS and YDEGEE. The ends were cut back, 1 base at V and 3 bases at J, with 23 bases in the middle.

This clone has more than one count but fewer than ten. The chain is built from TRBV20-1 and TRBJ2-1; D is perhaps TRBD2 (6 bases). Looked up from germline, CDR1 is DFQATT and CDR2 is SNEGSKA (reference sequence). The CDR3 has 14 residues. The V and J ends lost 3 bases and 6 bases respectively, with 15 bases between them. CDR3 sequence (DNA): TGCAGTGCTAGTCGCGGGGCCCGAATCAATGAGCAGTTCTTC. It codes for CSASRGARINEQFF.

The chain combines TRBV5-4 with TRBJ1-1; no definite D call. Germline loops: CDR1 SGHNT, CDR2 YYREEE (reference sequence). This CDR3 has 14 amino acids. The V end was cut by 0 bases, the J end by 1 base, with 7 bases between. The CDR3 protein is CASSLEGWNTEAFF. In DNA form, the CDR3 reads TGTGCCAGCAGCTTGGAAGGGTGGAACACTGAAGCTTTCTTT.

CDR3 coding DNA: TGTGCCAGCAGCGTAGCGGGGGGGCTTTCCGGCACAGATACGCAGTATTTT. Translation: CASSVAGGLSGTDTQYF. The rearrangement links TRBV9 to TRBJ2-3; TRBD2 agrees at 8 bases. V trimming: 0 bases; J trimming: 1 base; junction bases outside the gene matches: 7. Germline assignment: CDR1 SGDLS and CDR2 YYNGEE. The CDR3 has 17 amino acids.

This clone was observed once. The gene calls are TRBV7-2 and TRBJ1-4; weak D call: TRBD1 (6 bases). This CDR3 contains 15 residues. V shed 5 bases and J shed 6 bases, with 16 bases lying between them. Germline V gene sequence: CDR1 SGHTA, CDR2 FQGNSA. The chain's CDR3 is CASSTRDTAYEKLFF. The CDR3 coding sequence is TGTGCCAGCAGCACCCGGGACACCGCCTATGAAAAACTGTTTTTT.

The rearrangement joins TRBV2 to TRBJ1-5; 12 bases are shared with TRBD1. This CDR3 has 15 amino acids. The J segment lost 7 bases and the V segment lost 5 bases, leaving 6 bases of the junction unmatched. The germline V gene encodes CDR1 SNHLY and CDR2 FYNNEI. The CDR3 spells CASSIRDRGRQPQHF. As DNA, the CDR3 is TGTGCCAGCAGTATCCGGGACAGGGGGCGGCAGCCCCAGCATTTT.

V is TRBV7-9 and J is TRBJ1-1; TRBD1 is a possible D gene (5 bases). V lost 1 base, J lost 2 bases, and 14 bases lay in between. The CDR3 covers 16 residues. Germline loops: CDR1 SEHNR, CDR2 FQNEAQ (reference sequence). In nucleotides, the CDR3 is TGTGCCAGCAGCTTAGGTTCAGGGACTACTAACACTGAAGCTTTCTTT. Protein: CASSLGSGTTNTEAFF.

The chain recombines TRBV11-2 with TRBJ2-7; 9 bases fit TRBD1. Germline assignment: CDR1 SGHAT and CDR2 FQNNGV. The CDR3 is 15 amino acids. V lost 2 bases and J lost 5; bases outside the gene matches: 7. CDR3 residues: CASSLLTGGGDEQYF. The CDR3 DNA sequence: TGTGCCAGCAGCTTACTGACAGGGGGGGGCGACGAGCAGTACTTC.

The gene calls are TRBV10-3 and TRBJ2-3; D remains unclear. Between the trimmed V and J ends, which lost 3 bases and 3 bases, there was a span of 4 bases. Germline-derived CDR1 and CDR2 are ENHRY and SYGVKD. This CDR3 has 12 residues. The CDR3 bases are TGTGCCATCAGTGATCTTACAGATACGCAGTATTTT. Translation: CAISDLTDTQYF.

The table lists this clone with a count of one. The chain carries TRBV7-6 and TRBJ2-2, with 7 bases that match TRBD2. The CDR3 runs 17 residues. In germline, CDR1 is SGHVS, CDR2 FNYEAQ. V lost 4 bases and J lost 2; bases outside the gene matches: 10. The CDR3: CASSSARDYFNTGELFF. As DNA, the CDR3 is TGTGCCAGCAGCTCAGCACGGGACTACTTTAACACCGGGGAGCTGTTTTTT.

This clone was detected only a few times. The J gene is TRBJ1-3, the V gene TRBV29-1; tentative D call: TRBD1 (5 bases). The length of the CDR3 is 15 residues. The germline gives CDR1 SQVTM, CDR2 ANQGSEA. V lost 4 bases and J lost 4, with 17 bases in between. The CDR3 protein is CSVVIGASGGNTIYF. For the CDR3, the DNA is TGCAGCGTTGTTATCGGGGCGTCAGGAGGAAACACCATATATTTT.

This rearrangement joins TRBV7-8 to TRBJ2-2; D may match TRBD1 or TRBD2 (6 bases each). V lost 5 bases, J lost 7 bases, and 14 bases lay in between. The germline CDR1 and CDR2 sequences are SGHVS and FQNEAQ. The CDR3 spans 14 residues. The chain's CDR3 is CASSHGGGGGELFF. CDR3 sequence (DNA): TGTGCCAGCAGCCACGGAGGGGGAGGCGGGGAGCTGTTTTTT. Complete variable domain (other parts from reference TRBV7-8 and TRBJ2-2): GAGVSQSPRYKVAKRGQDVALRCDPISGHVSLFWYQQALGQGPEFLTYFQNEAQLDKSGLPSDRFFAERPEGSVSTLKIQRTQQEDSAVYLCASSHGGGGGELFFGEGSRLTVL.